The rows below give T cell receptor beta chains drawn from one sample of a study of OX40 agonist ivuxolimab in advanced cancers. Profiling relied on immunoSEQ multiplex PCR, and the TCRdb table lists in-frame clones only, not all of them. This table holds about 73,000 clones, roughly 86% found once. This material consisted of CD4+ or CD8+ T cells sorted from blood, taken in a trial of the OX40 agonist ivuxolimab. The receptors come from an adult with an advanced solid tumor such as melanoma, head and neck, liver or kidney cancer. The CDR3 runs from the conserved cysteine through the conserved F or W. D genes are given only for firm matches. Expanded clones get a size class; other rows say once, few or many, or leave the size out.

TRBD2	NA	TRBV5-1	TRBJ2-5	CASSVGLAEETQYF	TGCGCCAGCAGCGTGGGACTAGCGGAAGAGACCCAGTACTTC
NA	NA	TRBV7-9	TRBJ1-2	CASSLLVYGYTF	TGTGCCAGCAGCTTACTGGTCTATGGCTACACCTTC
TRBD1	NA	TRBV15	TRBJ2-2	CATSRGQGAGELFF	TGTGCCACCAGCAGAGGACAGGGCGCCGGGGAGCTGTTTTTT
TRBD1	NA	TRBV5-1	TRBJ2-7	CASSPEDRGEQYF	TGCGCCAGCAGCCCCGAGGACAGGGGAGAGCAGTACTTC
NA	NA	TRBV30	TRBJ2-3	CAWQTDTQYF	TGTGCCTGGCAGACAGATACGCAGTATTTT
TRBD2	NA	TRBV10-3	TRBJ2-2	CAISVAGLYTGELFF	TGTGCCATCAGTGTAGCGGGCCTTTACACCGGGGAGCTGTTTTTT
TRBD2	NA	TRBV27	TRBJ2-1	CASNSGRVGEQFF	TGTGCCAGCAATTCCGGGAGGGTAGGAGAGCAGTTCTTC
NA	NA	TRBV5-4	TRBJ2-7	CASSSDPGAVYEQYF	TGTGCCAGCAGTTCGGACCCTGGGGCGGTCTACGAGCAGTACTTC
TRBD1	NA	TRBV6-5	TRBJ2-3	CASSYGGQGFTDTQYF	TGTGCCAGCAGTTACGGAGGACAGGGGTTCACAGATACGCAGTATTTT
TRBD1	NA	TRBV6-5	TRBJ2-3	CASLTRTGGSDTQYF	TGTGCCAGCCTTACGAGGACAGGGGGCAGCGATACGCAGTATTTT
NA	NA	TRBV5-5	TRBJ2-5	CASSLGRGWETQYF	TGTGCCAGCAGCTTGGGGAGGGGATGGGAGACCCAGTACTTC
TRBD2	NA	TRBV5-4	TRBJ2-7	CASKMRGGIGGNEQYF	TGTGCCAGCAAAATGCGGGGGGGGATTGGTGGTAACGAGCAGTACTTC
NA	few	TRBV2	TRBJ1-4	CASSSPRGRVVEKLFF	TGTGCCAGCAGTTCACCTCGTGGTCGGGTCGTTGAAAAACTGTTTTTT
NA	NA	TRBV5-1	TRBJ2-5	CASSSGTKETQYF	TGCGCCAGCAGCTCCGGGACAAAGGAGACCCAGTACTTC
NA	NA	TRBV28	TRBJ2-7	CASSPYPQGTYEQYF	TGTGCCAGCAGTCCCTATCCCCAGGGAACCTACGAGCAGTACTTC
TRBD2	NA	TRBV11-2	TRBJ2-1	CASSPGLAGKNEQFF	TGTGCCAGCAGCCCTGGACTAGCGGGTAAAAATGAGCAGTTCTTC
TRBD1	NA	TRBV12-5	TRBJ1-3	CASSQTGSSGNTIYF	TGTGCTAGTAGTCAGACAGGGAGCTCTGGAAACACCATATATTTT
NA	NA	TRBV5-4	TRBJ2-7	CASSHVGTAFSYEQYF	TGTGCCAGCAGCCATGTAGGCACGGCATTTTCCTACGAGCAGTACTTC
NA	NA	TRBV6-1	TRBJ1-6	CASSEGPNSPLHF	TGTGCCAGCAGCGAAGGGCCAAATTCACCCCTCCACTTT
NA	NA	TRBV18	TRBJ2-7	CASSPQGLNEQYF	TGTGCCAGCTCACCTCAGGGTTTAAACGAGCAGTACTTC
NA	few	TRBV15	TRBJ2-5	CATSRGGVGETQYF	TGTGCCACCAGCAGAGGAGGGGTCGGGGAGACCCAGTACTTC
NA	NA	TRBV5-1	TRBJ2-7	CASSSTPGRAYEQYF	TGCGCCAGCAGCTCAACCCCGGGACGGGCCTACGAGCAGTACTTC
NA	NA	TRBV7-2	TRBJ1-3	CASSPQPRNSGNTIYF	TGTGCCAGCAGCCCCCAGCCCAGGAACTCTGGAAACACCATATATTTT
NA	once	TRBV18	TRBJ1-5	CASSPGSNQPQHF	TGTGCCAGCTCCCCAGGGAGCAATCAGCCCCAGCATTTT
TRBD1	NA	TRBV6-5	TRBJ2-7	CASRRPGQVGYEQYF	TGTGCCAGCAGGAGACCGGGACAGGTCGGTTACGAGCAGTACTTC
NA	NA	TRBV27	TRBJ2-2	CASRELGPGRRTGELFF	TGTGCCAGCAGGGAGCTGGGGCCCGGACGGCGGACCGGGGAGCTGTTTTTT
NA	NA	TRBV4-1	TRBJ1-2	CASSQAGTNGYTF	TGCGCCAGCAGCCAAGCCGGGACCAATGGCTACACCTTC
TRBD1	NA	TRBV2	TRBJ1-4	CASRTGQGGEKLFF	TGTGCCAGCAGGACGGGACAGGGTGGGGAAAAACTGTTTTTT
NA	NA	TRBV29-1	TRBJ2-7	CSVMKRGSYEQYF	TGCAGCGTGATGAAGAGGGGGAGCTACGAGCAGTACTTC
TRBD1	NA	TRBV28	TRBJ2-5	CASSLTGTQETQYF	TGTGCCAGCAGTTTGACAGGGACCCAAGAGACCCAGTACTTC
NA	NA	TRBV2	TRBJ2-6	CASGDSSGANVLTF	TGTGCCAGCGGCGACAGCTCTGGGGCCAACGTCCTGACTTTC
NA	NA	TRBV6-5	TRBJ1-1	CASRGGAEAFF	TGTGCCAGTCGGGGGGGGGCTGAAGCTTTCTTT
NA	NA	TRBV30	TRBJ2-2	CAWSENTGELFF	TGTGCCTGGAGTGAGAACACCGGGGAGCTGTTTTTT
NA	NA	TRBV29-1	TRBJ2-2	CSVSLWGPFTGELFF	TGCAGCGTTTCCCTTTGGGGACCCTTCACCGGGGAGCTGTTTTTT
NA	NA	TRBV11-3	TRBJ2-2	CASSFRDGELFF	TGTGCCAGCAGCTTCCGTGACGGGGAGCTGTTTTTT
TRBD1	NA	TRBV6-1	TRBJ2-7	CASTTGQGAFSEQYF	TGTGCCAGCACCACGGGACAGGGGGCTTTTTCCGAGCAGTACTTC
NA	NA	TRBV7-8	TRBJ2-2	CASSLVAPGELFF	TGTGCCAGCAGCTTAGTCGCTCCCGGGGAGCTGTTTTTT
NA	NA	TRBV6-1	TRBJ2-7	CASSEGTVLYEQYF	TGTGCCAGCAGTGAAGGGACAGTACTCTACGAGCAGTACTTC
TRBD1	NA	TRBV18	TRBJ2-3	CASSPSTGMDTQYF	TGTGCCAGCTCACCATCGACAGGGATGGATACGCAGTATTTT
TRBD2	once	TRBV29-1	TRBJ2-4	CSVEEPGRVDIQYF	TGCAGCGTTGAAGAACCAGGGAGGGTAGACATTCAGTACTTC